The source of this T cell receptor beta chain is a study of blood T cell repertoires in COVID-19. Across the whole study: Sites across the United States, Italy and Spain contributed samples from acute and convalescent COVID-19.

The method was immunoSEQ multiplex PCR; TCRdb's version includes in-frame clones alone and lacks a portion of them. The repertoire holds a few hundred thousand clones, with more than 75% as singletons. Trimming pared 6 bases from V and 2 bases from J, leaving 10 bases between. There are 13 residues in the CDR3. Looked up from germline, CDR1 is SNHLY and CDR2 is FYNNEI. The clonotype comes from a woman under 30 who had recovered from COVID-19. The sequenced sample consisted of PBMCs or T cells enriched from blood (not recorded which). The V gene is TRBV2, the J gene TRBJ1-2; D is possibly TRBD1 (5 bases). CDR3 amino acids: CASRRGGNYGYTF. CDR3 nucleotides: TGTGCCAGCAGACGGGGGGGGAACTATGGCTACACCTTC.